The clone carrying this T cell receptor beta chain was counted only a few times. The antigen is not known. The source of the sample is a study of T cell repertoires in cytomegalovirus infection. Background on the study: Public TCR beta signatures marked donors with CMV infection and the matching HLA.

Germline values: CDR1 MNHNY, CDR2 SVGAGI (reference sequence). The CDR3 has 15 amino acids. J gave up 4 bases and V 7 bases, and 12 bases lay outside the gene matches. Whole-study results and caveats: Public TCR beta family frequency separated CMV-and-HLA carriers, including in an independent cohort.

One entry per CDR3 protein results from TCRdb running MiXCR on the reads. This table holds 450,000 to 550,000 distinct CDR3 sequences, about 39% found once. V is TRBV6-6 and J is TRBJ1-2; 7 bases align to TRBD1. The receptor was derived from a human donor in good health (CMV status not recorded). Some clones in this sample may be carry-over from other donors' samples. Sequenced material: cultured PBMCs, taken from culture after CMV antigen stimulation. The chain's CDR3 is CASNFLGDSPYGYTF. CDR3 DNA sequence: TGTGCCAGCAACTTCCTCGGGGACAGCCCCTATGGCTACACCTTC.